This TCR beta chain was identified during a study of cytomegalovirus exposure and HLA in healthy donors. For the study at large: The study placed 80% to 85% of its 350 to 450 genotyped donors in the Caucasian-associated ancestry cluster.

Study-level findings and limits: What was likely a sequencing artifact was a cluster of highly shared sequence variants. Among immune exposure information, only CMV serostatus was available. Previously analyzed data showed that most TCR beta V segments were productive at a frequency of about 90% or about 30%.

The CDR3 covers 13 residues. From germline, CDR1 is MNHNY and CDR2 SVGAGI (reference sequence). V shed 5 bases and J shed 1 base, with 8 bases lying between them. A multiplex PCR was run with 60 Vbeta primers and 13 Jbeta primers. Repertoires were generated with immunoSEQ multiplex PCR, while TCRdb's copy carries only in-frame clones and drops some. Its table records roughly 120,000 clones. A note on this clone: Its antigen is as yet unknown.

The rearrangement joins TRBV6-6 to TRBJ1-1, with D hard to call. Input material: PBMCs. The sequence came from a young man in good health and CMV-seronegative. CDR3 region: CASSTRENTEAFF. The CDR3 DNA sequence: TGTGCCAGCAGTACCCGGGAGAACACTGAAGCTTTCTTT.